A selection of T cell receptor beta chains follows, all from one sample in a study of regulatory T cells in long-lasting Graves disease. TCRdb reprocessed the multiplex PCR reads with MiXCR, giving one entry per CDR3 protein. The table records over 350,000 distinct CDR3 sequences, less than 15% of them present only once. These data were likewise used in another study, on T cells in Graves' hyperthyroidism and ophthalmopathy.

The sequences come from peripheral blood mononuclear cells (PBMCs), collected at new diagnosis, from a patient treated with antithyroid drugs. Source of these receptors: a woman aged 45-60 years with Graves disease. Each CDR3 is given with its conserved first and last residue. D genes are given only for firm matches. Clone size appears in some rows only: once, few, many, or a class for an expanded clone.

>TRBJ2-1|-|TRBV20-1|-
CSAPPGASAYNEQFF
TGCAGTGCCCCACCGGGGGCTAGCGCCTACAATGAGCAGTTCTTC
>TRBJ2-1|-|TRBV2|many
CASLGTVVYNEQFF
TGTGCCAGCCTGGGGACTGTTGTTTACAATGAGCAGTTCTTC
>TRBJ2-2|-|TRBV3-1|-
CASSPNVARRGGELFF
TGTGCCAGCAGTCCAAACGTAGCGAGACGGGGCGGGGAGCTGTTTTTT
>TRBJ2-5|TRBD1|TRBV18|-
CASSPGTGRGQETQYF
TGTGCCAGCTCACCCGGGACAGGGCGCGGGCAAGAGACCCAGTACTTC
>TRBJ2-1|-|TRBV5-1|many
CASSLSGYNEQFF
TGCGCCAGCAGCTTATCCGGCTACAATGAGCAGTTCTTC
>TRBJ2-7|-|TRBV18|-
CASSRGKDEQYF
TGTGCCAGCTCAAGGGGAAAGGACGAGCAGTACTTC
>TRBJ1-1|-|TRBV30|many
CAWSVSGKKNTEAFF
TGTGCCTGGAGTGTCTCCGGGAAAAAGAACACTGAAGCTTTCTTT
>TRBJ2-6|TRBD1|TRBV27|-
CASSFGGQGYGSGANVLTF
TGTGCCAGCAGTTTCGGGGGACAGGGGTACGGATCTGGGGCCAACGTCCTGACTTTC
>TRBJ2-3|-|TRBV11-2|many
CASSLRGRSTDTQYF
TGTGCCAGCAGCTTAAGGGGGAGGTCCACAGATACGCAGTATTTT
>TRBJ2-3|TRBD2|TRBV5-4|-
CASSSWRLAGTDTQYF
TGTGCCAGCAGCTCCTGGAGGCTAGCGGGCACAGATACGCAGTATTTT
>TRBJ2-2|TRBD1|TRBV2|-
CASTKERGQGAVGELFF
TGTGCCAGCACGAAAGAAAGGGGACAGGGGGCTGTCGGGGAGCTGTTTTTT
>TRBJ2-1|-|TRBV6-1|-
CASSPLLTLSGFSYNEQFF
TGTGCCAGCAGTCCTTTGCTGACGCTCAGCGGGTTCTCCTACAATGAGCAGTTCTTC
>TRBJ2-7|-|TRBV11-2|-
CASSQPGHYYEQYF
TGTGCCAGCAGTCAACCCGGACATTATTACGAGCAGTACTTC
>TRBJ2-7|TRBD1|TRBV28|many
CASTAQGATYEQYF
TGTGCCAGCACCGCACAGGGGGCGACCTACGAGCAGTACTTC
>TRBJ2-3|-|TRBV9|few
CASSIGTVGDTQYF
TGTGCCAGCAGCATCGGGACGGTGGGAGATACGCAGTATTTT
>TRBJ1-2|-|TRBV30|few
CAWIPPPGHLNYGYTF
TGTGCCTGGATTCCACCTCCGGGACACTTAAACTATGGCTACACCTTC
>TRBJ2-7|-|TRBV2|-
CASSEALAASYEQYF
TGTGCCAGCAGTGAAGCGCTCGCAGCGTCCTACGAGCAGTACTTC
>TRBJ2-1|TRBD1|TRBV28|many
CASNVADRAWVGDEQFF
TGTGCCAGCAACGTTGCCGACAGGGCCTGGGTCGGCGATGAGCAGTTCTTC
>TRBJ2-5|-|TRBV12-3/TRBV12-4|-
CASSRYQEAQYF
TGTGCCAGCAGTAGGTACCAAGAGGCCCAGTACTTC
>TRBJ2-7|TRBD1|TRBV7-9|few
CASSWDSEQYF
TGTGCCAGCAGCTGGGACAGCGAGCAGTACTTC
>TRBJ2-1|-|TRBV20-1|-
CSALRPEGYNEQFF
TGCAGTGCTCTGAGACCCGAAGGGTACAATGAGCAGTTCTTC
>TRBJ2-1|-|TRBV11-2|many
CASNGGPNEQFF
TGTGCCAGCAACGGAGGGCCGAATGAGCAGTTCTTC
>TRBJ2-3|TRBD2|TRBV3-1|many
CASSQDPGLGTDTQYF
TGTGCCAGCAGCCAAGATCCCGGACTAGGCACAGATACGCAGTATTTT
>TRBJ1-3|-|TRBV5-4|-
CASSLGISGNTIYF
TGTGCCAGCAGCTTGGGGATCTCTGGAAACACCATATATTTT
>TRBJ2-7|-|TRBV12-3/TRBV12-4|once
CASSKGYSSYEQYF
TGTGCCAGCAGCAAGGGCTACAGCTCCTACGAGCAGTACTTC
>TRBJ2-3|TRBD2|TRBV7-9|-
CASSFAHREAAGGQGDTQYF
TGTGCCAGCAGCTTCGCTCATAGGGAGGCGGCGGGAGGGCAGGGAGATACGCAGTATTTT
>TRBJ1-4|-|TRBV5-1|many
CASSLEAGRKLFF
TGCGCCAGCAGCTTGGAGGCAGGGCGAAAACTGTTTTTT
>TRBJ2-2|-|TRBV5-1|few
CASSLGLLENTGELFF
TGCGCCAGCAGCTTGGGCTTACTAGAGAACACCGGGGAGCTGTTTTTT
>TRBJ2-1|-|TRBV12-3/TRBV12-4|few
CASMSPTHNEQFF
TGTGCCAGCATGAGTCCCACCCACAATGAGCAGTTCTTC
>TRBJ2-2|-|TRBV7-9|many
CASSPGLLNTGELFF
TGTGCCAGCAGCCCGGGACTCCTAAACACCGGGGAGCTGTTTTTT
>TRBJ2-2|-|TRBV13|-
CASSQLAERGTGELFF
TGTGCCAGCAGCCAGCTGGCGGAACGTGGCACCGGGGAGCTATTTTTT
>TRBJ2-3|TRBD2|TRBV5-1|few
CASSLGTSGPPQTITDTQYF
TGCGCCAGCAGCTTGGGGACTAGCGGGCCTCCACAAACCATCACAGATACGCAGTATTTT
>TRBJ1-6|-|TRBV5-8|-
CASSPDETAGYSPLHF
TGTGCCAGCAGCCCCGATGAGACGGCAGGTTATTCACCCCTCCACTTT
>TRBJ2-2|TRBD2|TRBV11-1|-
CASSLEVVYGGRGGGELFF
TGTGCCAGCAGCTTAGAGGTGGTATATGGCGGGAGAGGAGGCGGGGAGCTGTTTTTT
>TRBJ1-1|TRBD1|TRBV30|few
CAWSELTGAPF
TGTGCCTGGAGTGAACTGACAGGGGCCCCCTTT
>TRBJ2-1|TRBD2|TRBV5-1|many
CASSLSTSGRINEQFF
TGCGCCAGCAGCCTTAGCACTAGCGGGAGGATTAATGAGCAGTTCTTC
>TRBJ2-1|-|TRBV7-8|few
CASRPYLGYNEQFF
TGTGCCAGCAGACCATACCTAGGCTACAATGAGCAGTTCTTC
>TRBJ1-1|-|TRBV18|many
CASSPSLNTEAFF
TGTGCCAGCTCACCTTCGCTGAACACTGAAGCTTTCTTT
>TRBJ1-5|-|TRBV28|many
CASRRNSNQPQHF
TGTGCCAGCAGGAGGAATAGCAATCAGCCCCAGCATTTT
>TRBJ2-2|TRBD2|TRBV19|few
CATKYRLAGPGTGELFF
TGTGCCACCAAGTATCGGCTAGCGGGGCCGGGTACCGGGGAGCTGTTTTTT
>TRBJ2-7|TRBD2|TRBV4-2|-
CASSQDLSTSRKVWDEQYF
TGTGCCAGCAGCCAAGACCTTTCGACTAGCAGGAAGGTTTGGGACGAGCAGTACTTC
>TRBJ2-1|TRBD1|TRBV28|many
CASRTTGEHNEQFF
TGTGCCAGCAGGACGACAGGGGAACACAATGAGCAGTTCTTC